This T cell receptor beta chain was recovered during a study of blood T cell repertoires in COVID-19. Background on the study: Sources were T cells, B-cell-depleted T cells, or PBMCs; the material itself was cDNA or gDNA.

Those who participated ranged in age from about 18 to 89 years and resided in some 24 US areas. As processed by the authors: The assay estimated nucleated cells by amplifying reference gene primers. Assay: immunoSEQ multiplex PCR; the TCRdb copy retains only in-frame clones and omits some. V and J calls and clone size come straight from that table; D and trimming were deduced from the DNA. The table records 450,000 or so clones, roughly 87% of them present only once. Trimming left V 4 bases short and J 0 bases short, with 6 bases between. The CDR3 covers 13 residues. Germline CDR1 and CDR2: PRHDT and FYEKMQ (reference sequence).

The sequenced sample consisted of PBMCs or T cells enriched from blood (not recorded which). The genes are TRBV13 and TRBJ1-1; D remains ambiguous. This TCR was sampled from a young man who had recovered from COVID-19. DNA of the CDR3: TGTGCCAGCAGCTACGGAGTGAACACTGAAGCTTTCTTT. Its protein is CASSYGVNTEAFF. Together with reference TRBV13 and TRBJ1-1, the CDR3 gives the full variable domain: AAGVIQSPRHLIKEKRETATLKCYPIPRHDTVYWYQQGPGQDPQFLISFYEKMQSDKGSIPDRFSAQQFSDYHSELNMSSLELGDSALYFCASSYGVNTEAFFGQGTRLTVV.